The 15 T cell receptor beta chains presented below share a single source sample, sequenced in a study of blood T cell repertoires in COVID-19. TCRdb's copy holds only in-frame clones and misses some; the assay was immunoSEQ multiplex PCR. The table records 23,000 or so clones, roughly 87% of them present only once. Sequencing was carried out using peripheral blood. All receptors derive from a man between 45 and 60 years old with active COVID-19.

The chain is built from TRBV28 and TRBJ2-3, with 11 bases that match TRBD2. CDR1 and CDR2 from the germline V gene are MDHEN and SYDVKM. V gave up 6 bases and J gave up 1 base; unmatched junction bases: 6. CDR3 length equals 16 residues. The CDR3 sequence: CASSPGLAGGTDTQYF. The CDR3 nucleotides read TGTGCCAGCAGCCCCGGACTAGCGGGCGGCACAGATACGCAGTATTTT.

This chain links TRBV19 with TRBJ2-5; D is unresolved. Germline V lookup: CDR1 LNHDA, CDR2 SQIVND (reference sequence). The CDR3 covers 15 residues. Trimming took off 0 bases at V and 0 bases at J, with 8 bases between the two ends. The DNA for the CDR3 is TGTGCCAGTAGTATAGAGTGGGCAAACCAAGAGACCCAGTACTTC. This translates into CASSIEWANQETQYF.

The genes are TRBV30 and TRBJ2-3; tentative D call: TRBD1 (6 bases). Germline loops: CDR1 GTSNPN, CDR2 SVGIG (reference sequence). The V end was cut by 3 bases, the J end by 4 bases, with 14 bases between. There are 14 residues in the CDR3. CDR3 sequence (DNA): TGTGCCTGGAGGTCCGGACAGAGCCCAGATACGCAGTATTTT. Protein sequence: CAWRSGQSPDTQYF.

The chain uses TRBV13 and TRBJ2-1; 11 positions match TRBD2. The germline CDR1 and CDR2 sequences are PRHDT and FYEKMQ (reference sequence). The length of the CDR3 is 14 residues. The ends lost 1 base at V and 10 bases at J; junction bases unmatched: 3. CDR3 DNA: TGTGCCAGCAGCTTAGTACTAGCGGGAGACGAGCAGTTCTTC. This encodes CASSLVLAGDEQFF.

The chain uses TRBV10-3 and TRBJ1-6; D gene uncertain. The CDR3 is made up of 13 amino acids. Deletions cut 0 bases from V and 10 bases from J, with 7 bases between. Germline CDR1 and CDR2: ENHRY and SYGVKD. CDR3 residues: CAISESEFSPLHF. DNA of the CDR3: TGTGCCATCAGTGAGTCGGAGTTCTCACCCCTCCACTTT.

This clone was picked up one time. The CDR3 sequence is CATSRTGKEDQPQHF. CDR3 nucleotide sequence: TGTGCCACCAGCCGGACAGGGAAAGAGGACCAGCCCCAGCATTTT. The chain recombines TRBV15 with TRBJ1-5; 8 bases fit TRBD1. From germline, CDR1 is LNHNV and CDR2 YYDKDF (reference sequence). The CDR3 covers 15 residues. V dropped 5 bases and J dropped 7; count of bases not matched to a gene: 10.

This chain connects TRBV2 to TRBJ2-1; D ambiguous. V was cut by 4 bases and J by 4 bases, with 8 bases left in between. The length of the CDR3 is 13 residues. From germline, CDR1 is SNHLY and CDR2 FYNNEI. The CDR3 reads CASSVAAYNEQFF. The DNA for the CDR3 is TGTGCCAGCAGTGTGGCTGCTTACAATGAGCAGTTCTTC.

V usage is TRBV7-9 and J usage is TRBJ1-2; D remains ambiguous. CDR1 is SEHNR and CDR2 is FQNEAQ in the germline V gene (reference sequence). This CDR3 has 13 amino acids. V was clipped by 4 bases and J by 0 bases, with 6 bases between them. CDR3 sequence reads: CASSWEANYGYTF. In DNA form, the CDR3 reads TGTGCCAGCAGCTGGGAGGCTAACTATGGCTACACCTTC.

The chain recombines TRBV4-3 with TRBJ2-1, with D possibly being TRBD2 (7 bases). CDR1 is LGHNA and CDR2 is YSLEER in the germline V gene. The CDR3 has 15 amino acids. Trimming removed 6 bases from V and 10 bases from J, with 22 bases in between. The CDR3 DNA reads TGCGCCAGCAGTCCGCACTTGGGGGGCGGGGGAGAGCAGTTCTTC. Its translation is CASSPHLGGGGEQFF.

The V and J genes are TRBV19 and TRBJ1-1, with TRBD1 identical over 7 bases. With V trimmed by 1 base and J by 1 base, 3 bases remained unmatched. CDR3 length: 15 amino acids. The germline gives CDR1 LNHDA, CDR2 SQIVND (reference sequence). As DNA, the CDR3 is TGTGCCAGTAGTATAGCGACAGGGTGGAACACTGAAGCTTTCTTT. Translation: CASSIATGWNTEAFF.

J is TRBJ2-6 and V is TRBV28; D call uncertain. The CDR3 sequence is 15 residues long. The germline V gene encodes CDR1 MDHEN and CDR2 SYDVKM. Trimming cost V 4 bases and J 0 bases, with 7 bases left between them. Here the CDR3 DNA reads TGTGCCAGCAGTTCCAGGCGCTCTGGGGCCAACGTCCTGACTTTC. It translates to CASSSRRSGANVLTF.

The chain links TRBV3-1 (or the pseudogene TRBV3-2) to TRBJ1-3; D not certain. CDR1 is LGHDT, CDR2 YNNKEL, per germline (reference sequence). This CDR3 is built from 13 residues. Trimming left V 5 bases short and J 8 bases short, with 13 bases between. DNA of the CDR3: TGTGCCAGCAGCTACGGACTAGGAGACACCATATATTTT. Translated: CASSYGLGDTIYF.

This chain uses TRBV6-5 with TRBJ2-1; TRBD2 aligns across 15 bases. V lost 5 bases and J lost 8; bases outside the gene matches: 4. The CDR3 consists of 15 residues. Germline CDR1 is MNHEY and CDR2 is SVGAGI. This CDR3 is CASSPRTSGGDEQFF. CDR3 nucleotide sequence: TGTGCCAGCAGTCCCCGGACTAGCGGGGGGGATGAGCAGTTCTTC.

The rearrangement links TRBV15 to TRBJ2-5; 11 bases map to TRBD2. V shed 2 bases, J shed 2 bases, and the junction held 7 bases outside the gene matches. Germline CDR1 and CDR2: LNHNV and YYDKDF (reference sequence). CDR3 length: 17 residues. The CDR3 sequence: CATSRSKVAGGQETQYF. For the CDR3, the DNA is TGTGCCACCAGCAGATCAAAAGTAGCGGGAGGGCAAGAGACCCAGTACTTC.

This clone has a handful of counts. This chain connects TRBV6-5 to TRBJ1-2; possible D gene TRBD1, 5 bases. This CDR3 contains 13 residues. Deletions cut 2 bases from V and 7 bases from J, with 11 bases between. The V gene's germline CDR1 is MNHEY and CDR2 SVGAGI. Here the CDR3 DNA reads TGTGCCAGCAGTTACCGGTCCAGGGCTGGCTACACCTTC. Residues: CASSYRSRAGYTF.